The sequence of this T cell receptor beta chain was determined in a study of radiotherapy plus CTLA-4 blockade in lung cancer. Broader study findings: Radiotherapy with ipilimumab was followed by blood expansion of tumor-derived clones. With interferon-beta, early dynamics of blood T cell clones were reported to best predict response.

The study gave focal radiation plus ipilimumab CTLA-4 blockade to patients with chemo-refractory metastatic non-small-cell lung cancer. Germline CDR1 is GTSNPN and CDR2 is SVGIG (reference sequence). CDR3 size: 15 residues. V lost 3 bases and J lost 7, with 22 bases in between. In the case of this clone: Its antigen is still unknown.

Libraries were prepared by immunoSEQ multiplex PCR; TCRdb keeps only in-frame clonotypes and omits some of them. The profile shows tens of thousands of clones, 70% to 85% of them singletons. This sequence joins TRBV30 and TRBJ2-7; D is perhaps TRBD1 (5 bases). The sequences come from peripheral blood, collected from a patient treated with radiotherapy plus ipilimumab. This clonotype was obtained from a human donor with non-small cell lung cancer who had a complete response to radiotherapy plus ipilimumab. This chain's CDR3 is CAWRPQGRRIGEQYF. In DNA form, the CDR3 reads TGTGCCTGGAGGCCCCAGGGCCGTCGTATTGGAGAGCAGTACTTC.